This T cell receptor beta chain was found in a study of T cell changes during pregnancy in multiple sclerosis. This CDR3 spans 14 amino acids. Germline V lookup: CDR1 SQVTM, CDR2 ANQGSEA. V lost 7 bases, J lost 0 bases, and 8 bases stayed unmatched. TCRdb's table, derived via immunoSEQ multiplex PCR, lists solely in-frame clones and lacks some. This table holds under 40,000 clones, 90% found once. The chain combines TRBV29-1 with TRBJ1-2; 7 positions match TRBD1. The specimen comprised CD8+ T cells from peripheral blood mononuclear cells, sampled after pregnancy. The receptor was isolated from a female donor with multiple sclerosis, enrolled in a pregnancy study. CDR3 region: CSGSGTDSNYGYTF. CDR3 in DNA: TGCAGCGGCTCCGGGACAGACTCTAACTATGGCTACACCTTC.